The T cell receptor (beta chain) under discussion was sequenced for a study of cytomegalovirus exposure and HLA in healthy donors. General observations from the study: Specific recognition of CMV antigens was confirmed in vitro for a few chains (all CMV-associated). In a later analysis, V- and J-gene trimming of beta chains associated with a DCLRE1C missense variant, replicated independently. There were some public TCRs occurring in many donors, but most TCR sequences were rare.

The PCR employed 60 Vbeta primers together with 13 Jbeta primers. The data were produced by immunoSEQ multiplex PCR, yet TCRdb's version contains in-frame clones alone and is incomplete. There are 150,000 to 200,000 clones in the sample; 75% to 85% occur only once, and approximately 2.4% lies in the top ten. The length of the CDR3 is 13 residues. CDR1 and CDR2 from the germline V gene are MNHEY and SMNVEV (reference sequence). V was pared by 6 bases and J by 5 bases, with 13 bases between. A word on this clone: What it recognizes is unknown.

The rearrangement links TRBV27 to TRBJ1-2, with D possibly being TRBD1 (6 bases). The origin of this receptor is a woman aged 45-60 years in good health and CMV-seronegative. The source material was PBMCs. The chain's CDR3 is CASSPTGFYGYTF. Written as DNA, the CDR3 is TGTGCCAGCAGCCCTACAGGGTTTTATGGCTACACCTTC.